This T cell receptor beta chain was documented in a study of blood T cell repertoires in COVID-19 (TCRdb year 2020). Looking at the study overall: Collaborator samples came from the United States, Italy and Spain and covered acute and convalescent phases of COVID-19. The sample metadata nearly always contained a de-identified subject ID, COVID-19 status, age in years and sex. Samples were obtained from the ongoing ImmuneRACE study (first 160 participants) and from roughly 1,300 subjects provided by 6 global collaborators. Deeply sampled blood TCRbeta repertoires from subjects exposed to, actively infected with, or recovered from COVID-19 were included in the dataset. The material from the prospective study consisted of cDNA or gDNA derived from T cells, B-cell-depleted T cells, or PBMCs. The repertoires were released in a freely available public database intended as a resource for research on the immune response to SARS-CoV-2. Where available, HLA class I and class II types were taken from metadata supplied by the sample provider and were not determined by assay-based typing.

Beyond this particular receptor, the publication reports: The amount of clinical and demographic metadata varied by source and participant and was provided uncurated.

The collaborating institutions used their own protocols to collect whole blood in K2EDTA tubes. For TCRbeta analysis, collaborators shipped samples as frozen whole blood, isolated PBMCs, or DNA extracted from either of those sample types. The immunoSEQ Assay, a bias-controlled multiplex PCR, was used to amplify TCRbeta CDR3 regions from genomic DNA. Concerning the study's data processing: The number of nucleated cells in each sample was estimated by amplification of reference gene primers within the assay. To quantify the absolute abundance of each unique TCRbeta CDR3 rearrangement, sequence reads were collapsed and filtered. For each sample, productive Simpson clonality was calculated as the square root of Simpson's diversity index over productive rearrangements. This immuneACCESS table, as held by TCRdb, lists in-frame sequences with V and J called but not all clones. Of the missing ones, under half trace to an unresolved V gene in checked studies; the others have no known cause. V and J calls and clone size are copied from that table; D and trimming were computed from the DNA. Here the sample has some 72,000 clones; about 87% occur a single time. 4.6% of the sample comes from the top ten.

Note on this clone: Its recognized antigen is unknown. Qualities for individual bases were not recorded, and no much larger clone is one base off.

The CDR3 goes from the cysteine to the phenylalanine over 15 residues. The read is trimmed to its CDR3 DNA, 45 bases read in frame from base 1. In the germline V gene, CDR1 corresponds to SQVTM and CDR2 to ANQGSEA. The junction carries 12 bases between V and J, which are trimmed by 3 bases and 0 bases respectively. The chain couples TRBV29-1 to TRBJ2-1, and the D gene may be TRBD2, 7 bases matching. Source material: peripheral blood. The sequence was obtained from a man aged 50 or older with active COVID-19. The CDR3 protein sequence reads: CSVEGGGSSYNEQFF. The DNA reads as follows: TGCAGCGTTGAGGGCGGGGGCAGCTCCTACAATGAGCAGTTCTTC.